The 24 T cell receptor beta chains below all came from one sample that was sequenced in a study of T cell repertoires in cytomegalovirus infection. TCRdb re-called the reads through MiXCR, storing one row per CDR3 protein. The data hold hundreds of thousands of distinct CDR3 sequences, with about 17% observed a single time. What was sequenced was PBMCs. The receptors stem from a human donor in good health (CMV status not recorded). Some clones in this sample may be carry-over from other donors' samples.

In its sample, this clonotype was seen a few times. The rearrangement uses TRBV28 and TRBJ2-7; tentative D call: TRBD1 (6 bases). Germline assignment: CDR1 MDHEN and CDR2 SYDVKM. The CDR3 is made up of 15 amino acids. Trimming took off 4 bases at V and 7 bases at J, with 20 bases between the two ends. The CDR3 DNA reads as TGTGCCAGCAGTTCCCTAAGGACAGCTTTGAGAGAGCAGTACTTC. Its translation is CASSSLRTALREQYF.

This clonotype was seen only once. The rearrangement links TRBV6-5 to TRBJ2-2, with a weak D call TRBD1 (6 bases). CDR3 length equals 13 residues. CDR1 is MNHEY and CDR2 is SVGAGI in the germline V gene. Trimming removed 6 bases from V and 6 bases from J, with 11 bases in between. The CDR3: CASRRQDPGELFF. In DNA, the CDR3 is TGTGCCAGCAGGAGACAGGACCCCGGGGAGCTGTTTTTT.

This clonotype has at least ten counts. The chain has TRBV7-2 and TRBJ1-1; D is ambiguous. CDR3 length equals 13 residues. Germline loops: CDR1 SGHTA, CDR2 FQGNSA. The V end was cut by 3 bases, the J end by 1 base, with 6 bases between. CDR3 loop: CASSFGRNTEAFF. In nucleotides, the CDR3 is TGTGCCAGCAGCTTTGGTCGGAACACTGAAGCTTTCTTT. The full variable domain, in which reference TRBV7-2 and TRBJ1-1 provide the parts outside the CDR3, is GAGVSQSPSNKVTEKGKDVELRCDPISGHTALYWYRQSLGQGLEFLIYFQGNSAPDKSGLPSDRFSAERTGGSVSTLTIQRTQQEDSAVYLCASSFGRNTEAFFGQGTRLTVV.

The V call is TRBV2, the J call TRBJ2-5, with 8 bases that match TRBD1. The germline gives CDR1 SNHLY, CDR2 FYNNEI. The CDR3 sequence is 16 residues long. V trimming: 5 bases; J trimming: 3 bases; junction bases outside the gene matches: 11. The CDR3 DNA sequence: TGTGCCAGCAGTAAGATAGGACAGGGCGGGGAAGAGACCCAGTACTTC. Amino acids: CASSKIGQGGEETQYF.

The gene calls are TRBV4-2 and TRBJ2-7, with D uncertain. Between the trimmed V and J ends, which lost 2 bases and 5 bases, there was a span of 7 bases. Germline CDR1 LGHNA, CDR2 YNFKEQ. The CDR3 loop spans 12 amino acids. CDR3 sequence: CASSQTADEQYF. CDR3 nucleotide sequence: TGTGCCAGCAGCCAAACTGCGGACGAGCAGTACTTC.

The rearrangement joins TRBV6-1 to TRBJ2-2, with D unresolved. The CDR3 covers 15 residues. Between the trimmed V and J ends, which lost 6 bases and 0 bases, there was a span of 11 bases. Per the germline V gene, CDR1 is MNHNS and CDR2 is SASEGT. CDR3 sequence: CASRIHLANTGELFF. The CDR3 region has the DNA TGTGCCAGCAGAATACACCTTGCGAACACCGGGGAGCTGTTTTTT.

The CDR3 region has the DNA TGTGCCATCGGGACCTGGACCGGGACAGGGGGCACTGAAGCTTTCTTT. Translation gives CAIGTWTGTGGTEAFF. The V and J genes are TRBV10-3 and TRBJ1-1; TRBD1 matches 11 bases. The CDR3 is 16 residues long. Trimming removed 8 bases from V and 4 bases from J; junction bases left unmatched: 12. Germline loops: CDR1 ENHRY, CDR2 SYGVKD.

In this sample, this clonotype turned up many times. The CDR3 nucleotides read TGTGCCAGCAGTTTCACAGCTAGCGGCTACACCTTC. Translating it yields CASSFTASGYTF. The chain employs TRBV28 and TRBJ1-2; D is unclear. CDR1 and CDR2 from the germline V gene are MDHEN and SYDVKM. V lost 3 bases to trimming and J lost 8 bases, with 10 bases between them. The CDR3 runs 12 residues.

This clonotype was seen only a few times. The chain is built from TRBV4-1 and TRBJ2-6; 7 positions agree with TRBD1. CDR1 is MGHRA and CDR2 is YSYEKL in the germline V gene. This CDR3 is 18 amino acids long. V lost 4 bases and J lost 0; bases outside the gene matches: 9. CDR3 sequence reads: CASSLAGTAYSGANVLTF. The DNA for the CDR3 is TGCGCCAGCAGCCTCGCCGGGACAGCGTACTCTGGGGCCAACGTCCTGACTTTC.

The chain joins TRBV6-5 to TRBJ1-6; 7 positions match TRBD1. The germline gives CDR1 MNHEY, CDR2 SVGAGI. The CDR3 has 14 residues. The V gene end was trimmed by 4 bases and the J gene end by 7 bases; junction bases not matched to a gene: 4. The CDR3 is CASSSDRKNSPLHF. The CDR3, as DNA: TGTGCCAGCAGTTCGGACAGGAAGAATTCACCCCTCCACTTT.

Comments on this clonotype: Being one base from a much bigger clone, this may be a read error. The V and J genes are TRBV7-2 and TRBJ2-2, with 12 bases lining up with TRBD2. Per the germline V gene, CDR1 is SGHTA and CDR2 is FQGNSA. The length of the CDR3 is 16 residues. DNA of the CDR3: TGTGCCAGCAGCCCTCTAGCGGGGGGGCATGGCGGGGAGCGGTTTTTT. It is translated as CASSPLAGGHGGERFF.

This clonotype came up many times. This rearrangement joins TRBV7-2 to TRBJ2-5; D might be TRBD1 (7 bases). CDR1 is SGHTA and CDR2 is FQGNSA in the germline V gene. Trimming removed 5 bases at V and 2 bases at J, with 12 bases between. This CDR3 is built from 14 residues. CDR3 protein: CASSPQGGQETQYF. CDR3 DNA: TGTGCCAGCAGCCCTCAGGGGGGACAAGAGACCCAGTACTTC.

As regards this clonotype: A much larger clone is a single base away; this may be a read error. The genes are TRBV7-2 and TRBJ2-5; TRBD2 matches 8 bases. Germline trimming cut 5 bases from V and 7 bases from J; bases unmatched to any gene: 6. Germline V lookup: CDR1 SGHTA, CDR2 FQGNSA. This CDR3 contains 13 residues. CDR3 DNA: TGTGCCAGCAGCCCAAGGGCGGGGGGGACCCAGTACTTC. This encodes CASSPRAGGTQYF.

The J gene is TRBJ2-1, the V gene TRBV2, with 8 bases aligning to TRBD1. Germline V lookup: CDR1 SNHLY, CDR2 FYNNEI. This CDR3 is built from 20 residues. Trimming removed 6 bases from V and 0 bases from J; junction bases left unmatched: 19. CDR3 bases: TGTGCCAGCAGCTACAACGACAGGGGTGTACAAACCCTCTCCTACAATGAGCAGTTCTTC. This gives the protein CASSYNDRGVQTLSYNEQFF.

The V gene is TRBV12-3 or TRBV12-4, the J gene TRBJ1-4; D gene unclear. V was clipped by 2 bases and J by 0 bases, with 10 bases between them. The CDR3 spans 16 residues. In DNA, the CDR3 is TGTGCCAGCAGTTTATTCCAACTCGCAACTAATGAAAAACTGTTTTTT. Amino acids: CASSLFQLATNEKLFF.

This clonotype appeared many times. The chain combines TRBV28 with TRBJ2-2; no clear D gene. V was cut by 1 base and J by 5 bases, with 11 bases left in between. Germline V CDR1 and CDR2: MDHEN, SYDVKM. The CDR3 extends over 15 amino acids. The CDR3 here is CASSLSPGPTGELFF. The CDR3 DNA reads TGTGCCAGCAGTTTATCTCCAGGCCCTACCGGGGAGCTGTTTTTT.

The table lists this clonotype with many counts. One junction end does not reproduce the germline sequence, and a read error may be involved. The chain couples TRBV5-8 to TRBJ1-1; 10 nucleotides agree with TRBD1. Germline lookup yields CDR1 SGHTS and CDR2 YDEGEE. This CDR3 has 14 amino acids. Here the CDR3 reads CASSLGQGNAEAFF. The CDR3, as DNA: TGTGCCAGCAGCCTGGGACAGGGGAACGCTGAAGCTTTCTTT.

The chain uses TRBV5-1 and TRBJ2-7; 11 bases match TRBD2. This CDR3 spans 18 amino acids. The V segment lost 3 bases and the J segment 0 bases; nucleotides outside the gene matches: 11. The germline V gene encodes CDR1 SGHRS and CDR2 YFSETQ. The CDR3 DNA reads as TGCGCCAGCAGCTCCGAACTAGCGGGGGCCCCCCGCTCCTACGAGCAGTACTTC. Translation gives CASSSELAGAPRSYEQYF. The full variable domain, with the rest looked up from reference TRBV5-1 and TRBJ2-7, is KAGVTQTPRYLIKTRGQQVTLSCSPISGHRSVSWYQQTPGQGLQFLFEYFSETQRNKGNFPGRFSGRQFSNSRSEMNVSTLELGDSALYLCASSSELAGAPRSYEQYFGPGTRLTVT.

The gene calls are TRBV12-3 or TRBV12-4 and TRBJ1-2; perhaps TRBD1 as D (6 bases). Trimming stripped 6 bases from V and 5 bases from J, with 19 bases between. The CDR3 spans 15 residues. Here the CDR3 DNA reads TGTGCCAGCAGGAACTGGGGGGGGGGGCGATATGGCTACACCTTC. Protein sequence: CASRNWGGGRYGYTF.

This clonotype was recorded many times. J is TRBJ1-1 and V is TRBV7-2; TRBD1 is a possible D gene (5 bases). This CDR3 has 15 residues. Germline CDR1 SGHTA, CDR2 FQGNSA. Trimming left V 4 bases short and J 0 bases short, with 12 bases between. For the CDR3, the DNA is TGTGCCAGCAGCTCGGGGGGGGGAGTGAACACTGAAGCTTTCTTT. Translation: CASSSGGGVNTEAFF.

The rearrangement links TRBV2 to TRBJ2-3, with TRBD2 identical over 10 bases. Germline values: CDR1 SNHLY, CDR2 FYNNEI. The CDR3 is 16 residues long. The V and J ends lost 0 bases and 5 bases, in that order; junction bases with no gene match: 5. In nucleotides, the CDR3 is TGTGCCAGCAGTGAAGCACAGCGGGGGGGCCTAGATACGCAGTATTTT. Encoded protein: CASSEAQRGGLDTQYF.

This rearrangement joins TRBV12-3 or TRBV12-4 to TRBJ2-7, with D perhaps TRBD1 (6 bases). Trimming removed 6 bases at V and 7 bases at J, with 13 bases between. CDR3 length equals 12 residues. The CDR3 is CASSLDSREQYF. The DNA of the CDR3 is TGTGCCAGCAGCCTGGACAGCCGGGAGCAGTACTTC.

CDR3: CASSRGTAAEAFF. DNA of the CDR3: TGTGCCAGCAGTCGTGGGACAGCGGCTGAAGCTTTCTTT. This chain joins TRBV12-3 or TRBV12-4 and TRBJ1-1, with 7 bases matching TRBD1. The ends lost 5 bases at V and 6 bases at J; junction bases unmatched: 6. The CDR3 loop spans 13 amino acids.

About this clonotype: It may be a read error: a sequence one base away is much more abundant. V and J are TRBV28 and TRBJ1-2, with TRBD1 as a possible D gene (6 bases). V lost 10 bases to trimming and J lost 8 bases, with 23 bases between them. This CDR3 is 14 amino acids long. Per the germline V gene, CDR1 is MDHEN and CDR2 is SYDVKM. The CDR3 nucleotides are TGTGCCAACAGAGGCGGCTGGGGGGCGGGCGGCTACACCTTC. Translated, it gives CANRGGWGAGGYTF.